This T cell receptor (beta chain) derives from a study of OX40 agonist ivuxolimab in advanced cancers. Study-level background: Prior anti-PD-1, anti-PD-L1 or anti-CTLA-4 therapy did not bar entry, and around 39% had some.

General study results and limits: Partial responders treated at 0.1-3.0 mg/kg exhibited clonal expansion among the lowest measured.

Libraries were prepared by immunoSEQ multiplex PCR; TCRdb keeps only in-frame clonotypes and omits some of them. The table has tens of thousands of clones, about nine tenths seen once. This clone showed up just once. Antigen unknown. The receptor was derived from an adult with an advanced solid tumor such as melanoma, head and neck, liver or kidney cancer. The source material was CD4+ or CD8+ T cells sorted from blood, sampled in a trial of the OX40 agonist ivuxolimab.

Here the CDR3 reads CASSSPLAGGYEQYF. The CDR3 DNA is TGTGCCAGCAGCTCGCCACTAGCGGGAGGCTACGAGCAGTACTTC. The chain carries TRBV5-4 and TRBJ2-7; 12 bases map to TRBD2. CDR3 length: 15 residues. V lost 3 bases to trimming and J lost 3 bases; unmatched junction nucleotides: 4. CDR1 SGHNT and CDR2 YYREEE come from the germline V gene (reference sequence).